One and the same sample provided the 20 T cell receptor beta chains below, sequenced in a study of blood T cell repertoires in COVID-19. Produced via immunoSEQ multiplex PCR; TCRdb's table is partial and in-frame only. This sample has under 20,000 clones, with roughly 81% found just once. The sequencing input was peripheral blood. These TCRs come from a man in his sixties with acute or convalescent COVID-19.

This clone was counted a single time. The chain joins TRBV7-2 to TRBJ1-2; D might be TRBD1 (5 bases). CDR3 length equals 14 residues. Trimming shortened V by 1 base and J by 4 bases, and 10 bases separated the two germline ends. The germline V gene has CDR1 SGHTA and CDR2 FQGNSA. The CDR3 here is CASSLEGLGYGYTF. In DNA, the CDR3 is TGTGCCAGCAGCTTAGAGGGACTAGGCTATGGCTACACCTTC.

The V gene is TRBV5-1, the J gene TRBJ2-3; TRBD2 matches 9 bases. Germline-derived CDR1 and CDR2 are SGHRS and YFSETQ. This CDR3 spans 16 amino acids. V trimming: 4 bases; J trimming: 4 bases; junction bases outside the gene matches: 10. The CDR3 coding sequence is TGCGCCAGCAGCGTAATTCCAAGCGGGGGGCCAGATACGCAGTATTTT. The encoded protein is CASSVIPSGGPDTQYF.

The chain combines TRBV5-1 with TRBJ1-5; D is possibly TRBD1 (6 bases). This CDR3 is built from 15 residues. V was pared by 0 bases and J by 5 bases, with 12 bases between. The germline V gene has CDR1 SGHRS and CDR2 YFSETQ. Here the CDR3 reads CASSLDGTGHQPQHF. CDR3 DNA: TGCGCCAGCAGCTTGGACGGCACAGGGCATCAGCCCCAGCATTTT.

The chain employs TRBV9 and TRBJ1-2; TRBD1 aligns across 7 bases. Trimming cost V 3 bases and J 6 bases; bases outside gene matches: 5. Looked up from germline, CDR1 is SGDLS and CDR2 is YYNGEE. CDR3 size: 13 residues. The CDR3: CASSARQGDGYTF. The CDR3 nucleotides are TGTGCCAGCAGCGCACGACAGGGTGATGGCTACACCTTC.

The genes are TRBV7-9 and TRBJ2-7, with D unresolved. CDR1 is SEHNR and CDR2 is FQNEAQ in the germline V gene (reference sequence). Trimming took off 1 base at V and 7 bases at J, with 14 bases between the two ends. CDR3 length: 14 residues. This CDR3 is CASSLGSELREQYF. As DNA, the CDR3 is TGTGCCAGCAGCTTAGGGTCAGAATTACGAGAGCAGTACTTC.

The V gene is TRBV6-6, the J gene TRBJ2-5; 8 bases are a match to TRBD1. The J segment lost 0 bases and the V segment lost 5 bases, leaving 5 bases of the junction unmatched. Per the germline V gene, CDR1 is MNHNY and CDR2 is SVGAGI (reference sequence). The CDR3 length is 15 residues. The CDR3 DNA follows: TGTGCCAGCAGTAGCCGGGACAGGAACCAAGAGACCCAGTACTTC. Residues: CASSSRDRNQETQYF.

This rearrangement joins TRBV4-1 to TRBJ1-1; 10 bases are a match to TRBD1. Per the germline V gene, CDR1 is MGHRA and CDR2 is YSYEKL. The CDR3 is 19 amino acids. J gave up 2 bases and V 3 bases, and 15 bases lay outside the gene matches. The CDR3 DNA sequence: TGCGCCAGCAGCCAGTCTCCGGACAGGGGGTTGTATACAAACACTGAAGCTTTCTTT. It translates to CASSQSPDRGLYTNTEAFF.

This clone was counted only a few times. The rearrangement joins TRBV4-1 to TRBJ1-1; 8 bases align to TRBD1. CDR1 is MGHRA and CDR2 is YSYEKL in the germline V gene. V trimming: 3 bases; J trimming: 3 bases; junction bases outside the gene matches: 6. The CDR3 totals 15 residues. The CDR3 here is CASSQLTGGYTEAFF. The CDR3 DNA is TGCGCCAGCAGCCAGCTAACAGGGGGATACACTGAAGCTTTCTTT.

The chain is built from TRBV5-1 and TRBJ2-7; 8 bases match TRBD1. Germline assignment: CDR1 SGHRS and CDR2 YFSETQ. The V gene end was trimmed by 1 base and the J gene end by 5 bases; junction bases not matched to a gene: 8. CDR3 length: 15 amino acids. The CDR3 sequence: CASSLSRQGRHEQYF. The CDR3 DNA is TGCGCCAGCAGCTTGTCGAGACAGGGGCGTCACGAGCAGTACTTC.

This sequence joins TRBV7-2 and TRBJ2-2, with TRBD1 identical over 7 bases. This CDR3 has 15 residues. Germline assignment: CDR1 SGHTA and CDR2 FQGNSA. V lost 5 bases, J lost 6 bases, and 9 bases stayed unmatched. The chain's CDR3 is CASSRGQAGAGELFF. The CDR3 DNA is TGTGCCAGCAGCCGTGGACAGGCTGGGGCCGGGGAGCTGTTTTTT. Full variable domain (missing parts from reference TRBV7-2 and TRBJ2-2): GAGVSQSPSNKVTEKGKDVELRCDPISGHTALYWYRQSLGQGLEFLIYFQGNSAPDKSGLPSDRFSAERTGGSVSTLTIQRTQQEDSAVYLCASSRGQAGAGELFFGEGSRLTVL.

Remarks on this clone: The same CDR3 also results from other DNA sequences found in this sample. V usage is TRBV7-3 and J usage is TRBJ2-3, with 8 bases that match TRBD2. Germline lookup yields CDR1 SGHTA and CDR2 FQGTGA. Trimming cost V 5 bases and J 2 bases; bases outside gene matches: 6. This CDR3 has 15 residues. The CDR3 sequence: CASSRGLAYTDTQYF. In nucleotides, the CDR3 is TGTGCCAGCAGCCGAGGACTAGCCTACACAGATACGCAGTATTTT.

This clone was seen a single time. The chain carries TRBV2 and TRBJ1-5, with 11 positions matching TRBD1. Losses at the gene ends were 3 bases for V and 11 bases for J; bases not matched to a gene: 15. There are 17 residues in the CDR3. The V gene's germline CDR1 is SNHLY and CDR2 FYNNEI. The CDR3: CASSDRSPDRGLSAQHF. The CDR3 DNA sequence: TGTGCCAGCAGTGACCGCTCCCCGGACAGGGGGCTTTCAGCCCAGCATTTT. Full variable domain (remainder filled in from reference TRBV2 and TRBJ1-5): EPEVTQTPSHQVTQMGQEVILRCVPISNHLYFYWYRQILGQKVEFLVSFYNNEISEKSEIFDDQFSVERPDGSNFTLKIRSTKLEDSAMYFCASSDRSPDRGLSAQHFGDGTRLSIL.

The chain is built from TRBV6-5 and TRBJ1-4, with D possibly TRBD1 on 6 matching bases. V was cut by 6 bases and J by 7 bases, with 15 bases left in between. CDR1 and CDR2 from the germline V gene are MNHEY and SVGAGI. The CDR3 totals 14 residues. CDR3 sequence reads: CASSRTGTVEKLFF. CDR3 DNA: TGTGCCAGCAGCCGTACAGGGACCGTTGAAAAACTGTTTTTT.

The CDR3 spells CASSMEDSYYGYTF. The DNA for the CDR3 is TGTGCCAGTAGTATGGAGGACAGCTACTATGGCTACACCTTC. The chain carries TRBV19 and TRBJ1-2; TRBD1 might be the D (6 bases). With 3 bases removed from V and 3 bases from J, the gap between germline ends came to 11 bases. This CDR3 region has 14 residues. CDR1 and CDR2 (germline): LNHDA, SQIVND (reference sequence). Supplemented by reference TRBV19 and TRBJ1-2, the full variable domain reads DGGITQSPKYLFRKEGQNVTLSCEQNLNHDAMYWYRQDPGQGLRLIYYSQIVNDFQKGDIAEGYSVSREKKESFPLTVTSAQKNPTAFYLCASSMEDSYYGYTFGSGTRLTVV.

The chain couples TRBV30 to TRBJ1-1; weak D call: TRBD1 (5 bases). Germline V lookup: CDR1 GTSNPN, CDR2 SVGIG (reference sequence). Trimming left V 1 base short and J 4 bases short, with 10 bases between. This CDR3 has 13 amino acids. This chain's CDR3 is CAWSARVGTEAFF. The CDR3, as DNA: TGTGCCTGGAGTGCCAGGGTGGGCACTGAAGCTTTCTTT.

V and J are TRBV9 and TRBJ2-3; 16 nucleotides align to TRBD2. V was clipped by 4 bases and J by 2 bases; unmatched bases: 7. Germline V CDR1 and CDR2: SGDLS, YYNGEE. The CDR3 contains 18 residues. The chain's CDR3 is CASSTGLAGGGPTDTQYF. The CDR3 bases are TGTGCCAGCAGCACGGGACTAGCGGGGGGGGGACCCACAGATACGCAGTATTTT.

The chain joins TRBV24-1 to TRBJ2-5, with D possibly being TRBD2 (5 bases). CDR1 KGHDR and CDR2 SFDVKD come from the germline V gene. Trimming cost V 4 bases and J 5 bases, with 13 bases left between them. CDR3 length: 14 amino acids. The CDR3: CATSDQDLPETQYF. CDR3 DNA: TGTGCCACCAGTGACCAGGACTTACCGGAGACCCAGTACTTC.

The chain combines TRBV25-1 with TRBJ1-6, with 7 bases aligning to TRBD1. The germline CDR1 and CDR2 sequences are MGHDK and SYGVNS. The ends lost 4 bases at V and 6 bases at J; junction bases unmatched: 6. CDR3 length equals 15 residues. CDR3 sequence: CASSVRDSGNSPLHF. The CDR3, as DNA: TGTGCCAGCAGTGTCCGGGACAGTGGTAATTCACCCCTCCACTTT.

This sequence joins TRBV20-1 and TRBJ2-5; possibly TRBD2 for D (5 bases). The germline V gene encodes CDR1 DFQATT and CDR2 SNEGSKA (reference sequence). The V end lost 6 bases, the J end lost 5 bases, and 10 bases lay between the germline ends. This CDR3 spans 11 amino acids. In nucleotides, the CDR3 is TGCAGTGCCATGGACTTGGAGACCCAGTACTTC. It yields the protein CSAMDLETQYF.

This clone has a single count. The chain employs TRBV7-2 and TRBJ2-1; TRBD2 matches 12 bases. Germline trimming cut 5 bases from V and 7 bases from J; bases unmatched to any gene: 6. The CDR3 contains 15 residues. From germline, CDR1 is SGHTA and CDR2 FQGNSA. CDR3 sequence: CASSLRTSGENEQFF. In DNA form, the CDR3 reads TGTGCCAGCAGCCTAAGGACTAGCGGGGAAAATGAGCAGTTCTTC.